This T cell receptor (beta chain) was identified during a study of early T cells in non-severe SARS-CoV-2 infection. Whole-study context: The chains were unpaired, and the sequenced material was bulk RNA from unsorted whole blood.

V was clipped by 7 bases and J by 1 base; unmatched bases: 5. Looked up from germline, CDR1 is DFQATT and CDR2 is SNEGSKA (reference sequence). The CDR3 extends over 14 amino acids. This clonotype has ten or more counts. Its cognate antigen is unknown. TCRdb independently ran MiXCR on the 5' RACE reads; one entry per CDR3 protein. This repertoire shows under 50,000 distinct CDR3 sequences, around 5.2% found once; its top ten account for about 4.4%. Findings of the study overall: Anti-spike CD8 responses were favored by VDJdb matching, which missed private and CD4 specificities.

Sequenced: whole blood. The chain carries TRBV20-1 and TRBJ2-5; TRBD2 matches 11 bases. The source is an adult who was a healthcare worker with PCR-confirmed SARS-CoV-2 infection or an uninfected control (not recorded which). This CDR3 reads CSVKTSGVQETQYF. The DNA of the CDR3 is TGCAGTGTGAAGACTAGCGGGGTCCAAGAGACCCAGTACTTC.